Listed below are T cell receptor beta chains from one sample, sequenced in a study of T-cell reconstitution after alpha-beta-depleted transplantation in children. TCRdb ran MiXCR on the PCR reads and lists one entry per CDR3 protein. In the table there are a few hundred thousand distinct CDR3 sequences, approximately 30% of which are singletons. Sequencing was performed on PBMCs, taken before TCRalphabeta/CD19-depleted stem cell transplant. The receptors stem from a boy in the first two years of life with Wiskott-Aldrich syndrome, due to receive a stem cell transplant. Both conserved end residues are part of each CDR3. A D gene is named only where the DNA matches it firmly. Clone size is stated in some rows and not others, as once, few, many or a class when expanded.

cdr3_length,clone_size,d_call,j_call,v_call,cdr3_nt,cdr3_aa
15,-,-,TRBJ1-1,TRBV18,TGTGCCAGCTCACCAGCAGGGTTGGTGAACACTGAAGCTTTCTTT,CASSPAGLVNTEAFF
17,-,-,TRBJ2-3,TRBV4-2,TGTGCCAGCAGCCAAGGGGGAAGTTTAGTGGGGCCAGATACGCAGTATTTT,CASSQGGSLVGPDTQYF
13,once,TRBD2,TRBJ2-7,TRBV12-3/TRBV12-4,TGTGCCAGCAGGGGGACTAGCGTCTCCGAGCAGTACTTC,CASRGTSVSEQYF
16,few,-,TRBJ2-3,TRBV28,TGTGCCAGCAGTCGATCCCATGCAGGAGGCACAGATACGCAGTATTTT,CASSRSHAGGTDTQYF
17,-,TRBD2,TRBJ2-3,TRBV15,TGTGCCACCAGCAGAGAGCGGACTAGCGTCGGTGAAGATACGCAGTATTTT,CATSRERTSVGEDTQYF
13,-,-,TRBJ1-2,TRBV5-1,TGCGCCAGCAGCTTCGGCGGAGCCTATGGCTACACCTTC,CASSFGGAYGYTF
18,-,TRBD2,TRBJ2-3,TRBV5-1,TGCGCCAGCAGCTTGAGAGCGGGAGTGGGTACTAGCACAGATACGCAGTATTTT,CASSLRAGVGTSTDTQYF
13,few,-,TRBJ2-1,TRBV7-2,TGTGCCAGCAGCTTAGGCCCCGGGGAGGAGCAGTTCTTC,CASSLGPGEEQFF
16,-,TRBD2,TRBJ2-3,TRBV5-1,TGCGCCAGCAGCTTCGGACTAGCGGGAGATGCAGATACGCAGTATTTT,CASSFGLAGDADTQYF
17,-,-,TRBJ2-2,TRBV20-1,TGCAGTGCTAGAGACATTCGAGGGACTCTGAACACCGGGGAGCTGTTTTTT,CSARDIRGTLNTGELFF
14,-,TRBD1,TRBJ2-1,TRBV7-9,TGTGCCAGCAGCTTATTCCAGGGGGCTTATGAGCAGTTCTTC,CASSLFQGAYEQFF
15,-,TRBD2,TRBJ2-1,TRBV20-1,TGCAGTGCTATACTAGCGGGAGTTGGGTACAATGAGCAGTTCTTC,CSAILAGVGYNEQFF
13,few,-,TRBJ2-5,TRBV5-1,TGCGCCAGCAGCCTTCAGGGAGTCGGGACCCAGTACTTC,CASSLQGVGTQYF
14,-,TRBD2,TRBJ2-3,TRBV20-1,TGCAGTGCTAGAGCACCCGGGGGGACAGATACGCAGTATTTT,CSARAPGGTDTQYF
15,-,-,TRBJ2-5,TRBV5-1,TGCGCCAGCAGACTCGAGGGCGGGCCTCCAGGGACCCAGTACTTC,CASRLEGGPPGTQYF
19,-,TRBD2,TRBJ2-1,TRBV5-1,TGCGCCAGCAGCTTAGTTCTCGTGTTAGCGGGAAGGTCCTACAATGAGCAGTTCTTC,CASSLVLVLAGRSYNEQFF
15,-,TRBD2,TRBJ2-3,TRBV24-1,TGTGCCACCAGTGACTCCCTAGCGGCCACAGATACGCAGTATTTT,CATSDSLAATDTQYF
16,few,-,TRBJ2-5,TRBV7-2,TGTGCCAGCAGCTTGGTGGGGGCTCAACGCCAAGAGACCCAGTACTTC,CASSLVGAQRQETQYF
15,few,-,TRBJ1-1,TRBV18,TGTGCCAGCTCACCACCGTCGGGGGCCGGGACTGAAGCTTTCTTT,CASSPPSGAGTEAFF
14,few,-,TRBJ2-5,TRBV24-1,TGTGCCACCAGTGATTATACGAGCGGGGAGACCCAGTACTTC,CATSDYTSGETQYF
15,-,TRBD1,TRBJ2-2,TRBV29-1,TGCAGCGTCGCTACGACAGGGGGGAACACCGGGGAGCTGTTTTTT,CSVATTGGNTGELFF
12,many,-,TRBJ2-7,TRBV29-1,TGCAGCGTTGTATCGGCTTCCTACGAGCAGTACTTC,CSVVSASYEQYF
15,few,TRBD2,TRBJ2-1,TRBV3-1,TGTGCCAGCAGCCCTGGGACTACCTCCTACAATGAGCAGTTCTTC,CASSPGTTSYNEQFF
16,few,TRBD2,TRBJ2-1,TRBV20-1,TGCAGTGCTCGAAGGACTAGCGGCCGCTCCTACAATGAGCAGTTCTTC,CSARRTSGRSYNEQFF
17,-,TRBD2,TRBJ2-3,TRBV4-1,TGCGCCAGCAGCCTAGCGGGACCACCCACTAGCACAGATACGCAGTATTTT,CASSLAGPPTSTDTQYF
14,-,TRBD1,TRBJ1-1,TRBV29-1,TGCAGCGCCGCAACACAGGGGGGAGGCACTGAAGCTTTCTTT,CSAATQGGGTEAFF
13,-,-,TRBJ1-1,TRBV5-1,TGCGCCAGCAGCTTGGGGGGGACAACTGAAGCTTTCTTT,CASSLGGTTEAFF